This T cell receptor beta chain comes out of a study of T cell responses to AZD1222 COVID-19 vaccine. Concerning this clone: The antigen is not known.

V was pared by 7 bases and J by 1 base, with 5 bases between. This CDR3 comprises 11 residues. Germline-derived CDR1 and CDR2 are SGHRS and YFSETQ. Sequencing used immunoSEQ multiplex PCR; TCRdb keeps in-frame clones, though not all of them. The table lists some 170,000 clones, roughly nine tenths of them singletons. Study-level points and caveats: Spike-specific TCR repertoires showed rising breadth and depth after two AZD1222 doses.

The sequencing used peripheral blood, collected on day 0 of AZD1222 vaccination. This chain joins TRBV5-1 and TRBJ2-5; D remains ambiguous. This sequence originates from an adult in good health. The CDR3, as DNA: TGCGCCAGCCGACTCCAAGAGACCCAGTACTTC. Translation gives CASRLQETQYF.